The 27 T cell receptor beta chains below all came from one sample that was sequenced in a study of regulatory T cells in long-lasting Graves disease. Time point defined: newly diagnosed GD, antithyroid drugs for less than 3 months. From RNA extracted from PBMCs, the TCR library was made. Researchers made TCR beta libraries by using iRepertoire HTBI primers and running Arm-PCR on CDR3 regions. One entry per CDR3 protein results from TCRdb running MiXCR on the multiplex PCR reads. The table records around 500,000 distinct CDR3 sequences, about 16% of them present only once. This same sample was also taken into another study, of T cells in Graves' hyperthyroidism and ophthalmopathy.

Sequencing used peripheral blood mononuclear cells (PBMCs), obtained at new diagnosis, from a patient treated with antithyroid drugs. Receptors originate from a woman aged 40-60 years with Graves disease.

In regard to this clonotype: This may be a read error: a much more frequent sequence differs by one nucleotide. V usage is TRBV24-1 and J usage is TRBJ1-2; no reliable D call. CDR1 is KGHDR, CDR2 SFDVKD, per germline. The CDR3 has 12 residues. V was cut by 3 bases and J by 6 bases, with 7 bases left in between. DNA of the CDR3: TGTGCCACCAGTGATACGGACGATGGCTACACCTTC. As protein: CATSDTDDGYTF.

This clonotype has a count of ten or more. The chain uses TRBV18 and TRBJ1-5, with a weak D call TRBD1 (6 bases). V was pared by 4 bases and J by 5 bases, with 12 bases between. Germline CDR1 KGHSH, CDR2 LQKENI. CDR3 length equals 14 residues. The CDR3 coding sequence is TGTGCCAGCTCACTAACAGGGTTTCATCAGCCCCAGCATTTT. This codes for CASSLTGFHQPQHF.

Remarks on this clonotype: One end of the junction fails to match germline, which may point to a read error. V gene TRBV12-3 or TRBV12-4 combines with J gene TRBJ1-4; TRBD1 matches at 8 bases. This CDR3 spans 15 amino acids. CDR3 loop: CASSRGTGWNDKLFF. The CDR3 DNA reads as TGTGCCAGCAGTAGGGGGACAGGATGGAATGACAAACTGTTTTTT.

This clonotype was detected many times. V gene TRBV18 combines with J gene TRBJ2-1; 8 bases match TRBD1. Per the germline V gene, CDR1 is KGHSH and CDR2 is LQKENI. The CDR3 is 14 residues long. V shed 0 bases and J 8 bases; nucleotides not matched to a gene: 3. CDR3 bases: TGTGCCAGCTCACCACCGACAGGGGCCCATGAGCAGTTCTTC. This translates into CASSPPTGAHEQFF. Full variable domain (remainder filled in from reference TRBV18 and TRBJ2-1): NAGVMQNPRHLVRRRGQEARLRCSPMKGHSHVYWYRQLPEEGLKFMVYLQKENIIDESGMPKERFSAEFPKEGPSILRIQQVVRGDSAAYFCASSPPTGAHEQFFGPGTRLTVL.

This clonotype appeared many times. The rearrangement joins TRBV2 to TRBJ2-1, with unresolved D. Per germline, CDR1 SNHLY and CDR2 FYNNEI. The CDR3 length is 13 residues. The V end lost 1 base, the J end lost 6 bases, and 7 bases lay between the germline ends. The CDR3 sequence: CASSEGGANEQFF. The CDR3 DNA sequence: TGTGCCAGCAGTGAAGGAGGTGCCAATGAGCAGTTCTTC. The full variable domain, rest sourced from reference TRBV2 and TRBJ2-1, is EPEVTQTPSHQVTQMGQEVILRCVPISNHLYFYWYRQILGQKVEFLVSFYNNEISEKSEIFDDQFSVERPDGSNFTLKIRSTKLEDSAMYFCASSEGGANEQFFGPGTRLTVL.

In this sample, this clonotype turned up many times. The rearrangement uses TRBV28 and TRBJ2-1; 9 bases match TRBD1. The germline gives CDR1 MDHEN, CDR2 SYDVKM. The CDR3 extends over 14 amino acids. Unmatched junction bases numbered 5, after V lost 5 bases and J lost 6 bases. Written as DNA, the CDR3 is TGTGCCAGCAGTACCGGACAGGGGAGCAATGAGCAGTTCTTC. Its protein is CASSTGQGSNEQFF.

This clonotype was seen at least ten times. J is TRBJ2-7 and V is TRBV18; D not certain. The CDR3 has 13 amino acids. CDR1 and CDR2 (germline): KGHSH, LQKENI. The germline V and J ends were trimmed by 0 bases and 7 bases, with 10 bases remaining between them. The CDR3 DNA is TGTGCCAGCTCACCACCGGCCGTCAGGGAGCAGTACTTC. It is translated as CASSPPAVREQYF.

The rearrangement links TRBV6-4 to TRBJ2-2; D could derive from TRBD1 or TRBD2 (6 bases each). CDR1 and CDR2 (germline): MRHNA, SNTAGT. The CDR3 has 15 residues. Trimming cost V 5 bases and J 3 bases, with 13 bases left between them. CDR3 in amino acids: CASSSGADYTGELFF. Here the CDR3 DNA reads TGTGCCAGCAGTTCGGGGGCGGATTACACCGGGGAGCTGTTTTTT.

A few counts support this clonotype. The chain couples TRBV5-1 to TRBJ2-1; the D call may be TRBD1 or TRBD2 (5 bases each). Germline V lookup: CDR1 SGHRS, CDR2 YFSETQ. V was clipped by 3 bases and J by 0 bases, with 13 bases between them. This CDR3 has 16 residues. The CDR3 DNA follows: TGCGCCAGCAGCTCCCTTGACAGCGGCTCCTACAATGAGCAGTTCTTC. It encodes CASSSLDSGSYNEQFF.

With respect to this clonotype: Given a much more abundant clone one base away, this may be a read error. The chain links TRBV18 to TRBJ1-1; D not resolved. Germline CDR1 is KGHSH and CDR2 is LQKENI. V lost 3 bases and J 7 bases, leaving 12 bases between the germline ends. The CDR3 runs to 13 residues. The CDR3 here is CASSPNWYGEAFF. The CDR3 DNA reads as TGTGCCAGCTCACCGAATTGGTACGGTGAAGCTTTCTTT.

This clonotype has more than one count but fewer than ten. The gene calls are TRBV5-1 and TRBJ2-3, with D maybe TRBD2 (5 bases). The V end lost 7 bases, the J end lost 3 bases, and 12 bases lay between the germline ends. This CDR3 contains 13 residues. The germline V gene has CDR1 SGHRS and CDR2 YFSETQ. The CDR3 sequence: CASGKGATDTQYF. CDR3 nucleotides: TGCGCCAGCGGGAAGGGAGCGACAGATACGCAGTATTTT. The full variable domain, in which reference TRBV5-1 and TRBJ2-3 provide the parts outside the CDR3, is KAGVTQTPRYLIKTRGQQVTLSCSPISGHRSVSWYQQTPGQGLQFLFEYFSETQRNKGNFPGRFSGRQFSNSRSEMNVSTLELGDSALYLCASGKGATDTQYFGPGTRLTVL.

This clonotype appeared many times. The CDR3 DNA reads TGTGCCAGCAGTGACCAGACAGGGATAGCCAAAAACATTCAGTACTTC. This gives the protein CASSDQTGIAKNIQYF. V gene TRBV12-3 or TRBV12-4 combines with J gene TRBJ2-4; TRBD1 aligns across 7 bases. Trimming at V came to 5 bases and at J to 0 bases, leaving 7 bases not matched to a gene. The CDR3 has 16 residues.

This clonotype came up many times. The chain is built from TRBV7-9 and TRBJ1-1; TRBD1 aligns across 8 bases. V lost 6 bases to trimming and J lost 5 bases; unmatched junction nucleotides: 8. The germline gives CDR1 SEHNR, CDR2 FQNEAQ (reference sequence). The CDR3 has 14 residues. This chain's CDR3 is CASSPGGKGTEAFF. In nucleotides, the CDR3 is TGTGCCAGCAGTCCAGGGGGCAAAGGGACTGAAGCTTTCTTT.

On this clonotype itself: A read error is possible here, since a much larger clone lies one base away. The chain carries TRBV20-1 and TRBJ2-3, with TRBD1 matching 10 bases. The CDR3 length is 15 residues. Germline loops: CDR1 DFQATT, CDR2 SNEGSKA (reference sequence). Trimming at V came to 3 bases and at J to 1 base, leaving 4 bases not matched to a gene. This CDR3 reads CSASTGTGGTDTQYF. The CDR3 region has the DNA TGCAGTGCTAGTACCGGGACAGGGGGCACAGATACGCAGTATTTT.

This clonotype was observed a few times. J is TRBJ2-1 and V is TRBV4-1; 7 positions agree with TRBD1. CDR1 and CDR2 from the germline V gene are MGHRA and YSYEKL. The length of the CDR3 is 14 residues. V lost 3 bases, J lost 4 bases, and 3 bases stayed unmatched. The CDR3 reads CASSQPGQYNEQFF. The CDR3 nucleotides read TGCGCCAGCAGCCAGCCGGGACAGTACAATGAGCAGTTCTTC.

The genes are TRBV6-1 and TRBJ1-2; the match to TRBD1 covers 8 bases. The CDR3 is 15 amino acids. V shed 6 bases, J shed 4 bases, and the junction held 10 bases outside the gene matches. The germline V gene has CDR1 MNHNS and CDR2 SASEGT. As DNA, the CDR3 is TGTGCCAGCAGGCCTCCGGGACAGGCGTTCTATGGCTACACCTTC. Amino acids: CASRPPGQAFYGYTF.

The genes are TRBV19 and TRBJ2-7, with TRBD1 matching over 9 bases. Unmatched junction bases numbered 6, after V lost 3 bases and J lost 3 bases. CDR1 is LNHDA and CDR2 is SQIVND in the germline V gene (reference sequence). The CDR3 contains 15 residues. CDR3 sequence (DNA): TGTGCCAGTAGTATTTGGAGACAGGGGGGCTACGAGCAGTACTTC. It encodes CASSIWRQGGYEQYF.

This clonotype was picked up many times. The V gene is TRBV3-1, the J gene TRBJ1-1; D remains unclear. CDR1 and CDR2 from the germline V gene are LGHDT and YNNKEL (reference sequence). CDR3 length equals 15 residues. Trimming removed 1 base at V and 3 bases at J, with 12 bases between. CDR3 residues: CASSQVNIKYTEAFF. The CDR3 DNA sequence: TGTGCCAGCAGCCAAGTTAACATAAAATACACTGAAGCTTTCTTT.

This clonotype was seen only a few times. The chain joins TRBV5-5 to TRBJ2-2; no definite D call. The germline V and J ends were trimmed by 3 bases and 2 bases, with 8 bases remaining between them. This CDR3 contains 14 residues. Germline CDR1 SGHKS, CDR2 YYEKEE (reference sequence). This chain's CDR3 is CASSSRLNTGELFF. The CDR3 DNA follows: TGTGCCAGCAGCTCCCGACTTAACACCGGGGAGCTGTTTTTT.

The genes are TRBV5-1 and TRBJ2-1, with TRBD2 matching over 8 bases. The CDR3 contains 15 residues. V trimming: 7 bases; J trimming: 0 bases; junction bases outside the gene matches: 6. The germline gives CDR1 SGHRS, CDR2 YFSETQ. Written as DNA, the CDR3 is TGCGCCAGCCTCTCGGGGGGGAGCTCCTACAATGAGCAGTTCTTC. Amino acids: CASLSGGSSYNEQFF.

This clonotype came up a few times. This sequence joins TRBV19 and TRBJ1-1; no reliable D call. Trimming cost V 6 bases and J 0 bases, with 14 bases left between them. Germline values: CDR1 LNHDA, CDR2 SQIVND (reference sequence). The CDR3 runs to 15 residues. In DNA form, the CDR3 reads TGTGCCAGTAGATGGGCAGTTCCCATGAACACTGAAGCTTTCTTT. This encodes CASRWAVPMNTEAFF.

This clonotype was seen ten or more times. CDR3 nucleotides: TGTGCCTGGAGTCCCTCCACAGTTAAAGCTTTCTTT. Translated: CAWSPSTVKAFF. The V call is TRBV30, the J call TRBJ1-1; unclear D gene. CDR3 length: 12 residues. The germline V and J ends were trimmed by 2 bases and 9 bases, with 13 bases remaining between them. From germline, CDR1 is GTSNPN and CDR2 SVGIG (reference sequence).

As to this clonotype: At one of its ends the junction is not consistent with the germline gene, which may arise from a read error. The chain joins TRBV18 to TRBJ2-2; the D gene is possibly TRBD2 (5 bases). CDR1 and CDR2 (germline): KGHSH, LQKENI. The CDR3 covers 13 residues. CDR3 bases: TGTGCCAGCTCACCACAGGTTACCGGGGAGCTGCTTTTT. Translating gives CASSPQVTGELLF.

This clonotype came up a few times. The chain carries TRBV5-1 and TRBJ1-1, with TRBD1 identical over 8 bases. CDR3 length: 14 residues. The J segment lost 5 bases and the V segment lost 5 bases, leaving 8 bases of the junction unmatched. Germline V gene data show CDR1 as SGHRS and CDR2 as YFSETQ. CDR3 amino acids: CASRRNTGGTEAFF. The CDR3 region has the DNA TGCGCCAGCAGACGTAATACAGGGGGTACTGAAGCTTTCTTT.

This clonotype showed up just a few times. The CDR3: CATAGAGNNSPLHF. The DNA for the CDR3 is TGTGCCACCGCGGGGGCTGGGAATAATTCACCCCTCCACTTT. This sequence joins TRBV6-2 or TRBV6-3 and TRBJ1-6, with D perhaps TRBD1 (6 bases). CDR1 is MNHEY and CDR2 is SVGEGT in the germline V gene. CDR3 length: 14 amino acids. V shed 10 bases and J shed 5 bases, with 15 bases lying between them.

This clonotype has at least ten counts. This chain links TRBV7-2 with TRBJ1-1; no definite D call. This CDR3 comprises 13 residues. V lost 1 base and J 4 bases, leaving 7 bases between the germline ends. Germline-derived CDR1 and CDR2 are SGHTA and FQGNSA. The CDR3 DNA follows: TGTGCCAGCAGCTTAGGAGAGGCCACTGAAGCTTTCTTT. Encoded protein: CASSLGEATEAFF.

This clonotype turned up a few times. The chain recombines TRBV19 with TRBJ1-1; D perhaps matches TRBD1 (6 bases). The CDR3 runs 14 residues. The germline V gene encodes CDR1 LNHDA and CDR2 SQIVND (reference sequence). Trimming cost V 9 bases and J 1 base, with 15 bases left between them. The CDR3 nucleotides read TGTGCCAGCTCTTGGGGGACACCGAACACTGAAGCTTTCTTT. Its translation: CASSWGTPNTEAFF. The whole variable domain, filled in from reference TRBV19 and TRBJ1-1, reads DGGITQSPKYLFRKEGQNVTLSCEQNLNHDAMYWYRQDPGQGLRLIYYSQIVNDFQKGDIAEGYSVSREKKESFPLTVTSAQKNPTAFYLCASSWGTPNTEAFFGQGTRLTVV.